The entry that follows covers one TCR beta chain sequence. Other DNA sequences from this sample encode an identical CDR3 as well. This entry belongs to a study of blood T cell repertoires in COVID-19. The V gene's germline CDR1 is SNHLY and CDR2 FYNNEI. CDR3 length: 16 residues. With 2 bases removed from V and 0 bases from J, the gap between germline ends came to 11 bases. The table came from immunoSEQ multiplex PCR; TCRdb's copy has only in-frame clones and leaves some out. The sample includes around 320,000 clones, around nine tenths of them seen just once. The sequenced material came from peripheral blood. The chain recombines TRBV2 with TRBJ2-1; TRBD1 might be the D (7 bases). The clonotype comes from a woman in her twenties or thirties with COVID-19, enrolled during active disease. As DNA, the CDR3 is TGTGCCAGCAGTGAAATCAGGGGGGTCTCCTACAATGAGCAGTTCTTC. Encoded protein: CASSEIRGVSYNEQFF.